This is a list of T cell receptor beta chains from one sample in a study of beta chain features in type 1 diabetes. Assay used: immunoSEQ multiplex PCR; TCRdb lists only in-frame clones, some missing. The top ten hold roughly 2% of the sample, which has roughly 25,000 clones, 60% to 80% seen once. Input material: Tregs from blood. Receptor source: a woman in her 40s in good health. The conserved cysteine and the conserved F or W are not part of the CDR3 here. Only some rows state a clone size, as once, few, many or a class for expanded clones.

length: 14
V: TRBV5-4
size: NA
CDR3: ASSPGGPLVSYEQY

length: 13
V: TRBV5-1
size: few
CDR3: ASSLAGLPGETQY

length: 10
V: TRBV5-1
size: NA
CDR3: ASSLAQDTQY

length: 12
V: TRBV7-2
size: NA
CDR3: ASSLSGGRTEAF

length: 10
V: TRBV10-1
size: NA
CDR3: ASSDSSLGAF

length: 12
V: TRBV29-1
size: NA
CDR3: SVPGGTGGFGYT

length: 12
V: TRBV6-5
size: NA
CDR3: ASRLAGEGETQY

length: 12
V: TRBV7-8
size: NA
CDR3: ASSLGQAGWPQH

length: 13
V: TRBV7-9
size: NA
CDR3: ASSWGGLDTDTQY

length: 14
V: TRBV7-2
size: NA
CDR3: ASATESGGRYNEQF

length: 15
V: TRBV10-3
size: NA
CDR3: AISESKGSSSYNEQF

length: 14
V: TRBV7-2
size: NA
CDR3: ASSWSPGVAKNIQY

length: 13
V: TRBV7-2
size: NA
CDR3: ASSGWRGPSYEQY

length: 13
V: TRBV4-3
size: few
CDR3: ASSQEAGPLYGYT

length: 11
V: TRBV19
size: few
CDR3: ASSILRNQPQH

length: 12
V: TRBV6-6
size: NA
CDR3: ASSLGTGNNEQF

length: 15
V: TRBV4-3
size: once
CDR3: ASSQASSGGATDTQY

length: 12
V: TRBV29-1
size: NA
CDR3: SAPSQGAQNKAF